The T cell receptor (beta chain) under discussion was sequenced for a study of blood T cell repertoires in COVID-19. Study in general: COVID-19 samples, acute and convalescent, were from the United States, Italy and Spain.

The germline V gene encodes CDR1 MNHNS and CDR2 SASEGT. Trimming shortened V by 2 bases and J by 5 bases, and 18 bases separated the two germline ends. This CDR3 contains 16 residues. Clones were read by immunoSEQ multiplex PCR, and TCRdb kept only the in-frame ones, dropping some. The data hold 95,000 to 150,000 clones, with roughly nine tenths observed a single time. The rearrangement uses TRBV6-1 and TRBJ2-5; weak D call: TRBD2 (5 bases). Material: peripheral blood. This clonotype was sampled from a man in his 70s with active or convalescent COVID-19. This CDR3 is CASSEFGGQLGETQYF. Written as DNA, the CDR3 is TGTGCCAGCAGTGAATTTGGCGGGCAACTCGGCGAGACCCAGTACTTC.